The clone carrying this T cell receptor beta chain was detected only once. Its antigen remains unidentified. This entry comes from a study of T cell responses to AZD1222 COVID-19 vaccine. On the study more broadly: Second-dose recipients at about 4 or about 12 weeks were treated as one pooled group.

Measured with immunoSEQ multiplex PCR; TCRdb has only the in-frame clones, and not every one. The data contain some 150,000 clones, roughly 90% of them singletons. Study observations and caveats: Baseline serology detected seropositivity in only 5 or 6 AZD1222 recipients. Per reports, nearly half of all spike-specific TCRs target regions that are unmutated in variants. Repertoire samples came only from after the peak T cell response.

Trimming took 1 base from V and 1 from J; bases not matched to a gene: 0. Germline V CDR1 and CDR2: SEHNR, FQNEAQ (reference sequence). This CDR3 has 14 residues. The sequencing here drew on peripheral blood, taken on day 0 of AZD1222 vaccination. V usage is TRBV7-9 and J usage is TRBJ2-7; 8 bases match TRBD1. This TCR was recovered from an adult in good health. CDR3 protein: CASSLGTGSYEQYF. CDR3 coding DNA: TGTGCCAGCAGCTTAGGGACAGGGTCCTACGAGCAGTACTTC. The variable domain in full, with the rest retrieved from reference TRBV7-9 and TRBJ2-7, is DTGVSQNPRHKITKRGQNVTFRCDPISEHNRLYWYRQTLGQGPEFLTYFQNEAQLEKSRLLSDRFSAERPKGSFSTLEIQRTEQGDSAMYLCASSLGTGSYEQYFGPGTRLTVT.